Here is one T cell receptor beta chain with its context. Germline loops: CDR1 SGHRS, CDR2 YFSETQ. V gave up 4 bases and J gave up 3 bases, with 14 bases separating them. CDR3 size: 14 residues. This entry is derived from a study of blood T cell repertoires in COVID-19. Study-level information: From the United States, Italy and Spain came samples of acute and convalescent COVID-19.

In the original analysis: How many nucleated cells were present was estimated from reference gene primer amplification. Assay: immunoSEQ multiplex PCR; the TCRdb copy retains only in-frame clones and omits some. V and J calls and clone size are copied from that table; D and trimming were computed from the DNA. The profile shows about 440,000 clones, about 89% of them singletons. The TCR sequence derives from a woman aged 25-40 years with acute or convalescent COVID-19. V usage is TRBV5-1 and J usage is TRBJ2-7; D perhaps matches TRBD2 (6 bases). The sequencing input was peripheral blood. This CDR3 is CASSHPGSGYEQYF. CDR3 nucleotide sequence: TGCGCCAGCAGCCACCCCGGTAGCGGCTACGAGCAGTACTTC.